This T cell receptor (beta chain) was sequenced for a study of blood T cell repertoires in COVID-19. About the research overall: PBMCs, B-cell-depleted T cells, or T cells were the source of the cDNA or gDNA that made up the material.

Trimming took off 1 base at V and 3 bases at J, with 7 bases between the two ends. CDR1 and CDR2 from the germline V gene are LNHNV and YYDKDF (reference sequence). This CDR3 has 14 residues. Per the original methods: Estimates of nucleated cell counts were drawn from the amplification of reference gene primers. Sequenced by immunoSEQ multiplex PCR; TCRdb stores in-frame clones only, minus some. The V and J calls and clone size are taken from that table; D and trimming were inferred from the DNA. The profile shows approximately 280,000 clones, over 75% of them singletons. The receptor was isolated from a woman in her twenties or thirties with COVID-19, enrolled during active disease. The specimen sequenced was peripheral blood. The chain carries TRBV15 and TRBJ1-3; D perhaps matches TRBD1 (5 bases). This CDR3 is CATSRVGGGNTIYF. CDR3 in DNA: TGTGCCACCAGCAGAGTCGGGGGTGGAAACACCATATATTTT.